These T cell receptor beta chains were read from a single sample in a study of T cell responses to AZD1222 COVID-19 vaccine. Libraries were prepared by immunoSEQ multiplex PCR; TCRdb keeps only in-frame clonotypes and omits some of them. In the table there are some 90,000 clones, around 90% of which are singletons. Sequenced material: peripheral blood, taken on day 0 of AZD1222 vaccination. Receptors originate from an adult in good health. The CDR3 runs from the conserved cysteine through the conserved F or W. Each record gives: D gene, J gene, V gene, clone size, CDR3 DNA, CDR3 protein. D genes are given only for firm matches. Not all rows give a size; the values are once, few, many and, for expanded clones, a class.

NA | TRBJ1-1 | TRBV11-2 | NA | TGTGCCAGCAGTCTTAACAGGGTTACTGAAGCTTTCTTT | CASSLNRVTEAFF
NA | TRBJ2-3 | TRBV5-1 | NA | TGCGCCAGCAGCTTGGGAGTGTCGGGTACAGATACGCAGTATTTT | CASSLGVSGTDTQYF
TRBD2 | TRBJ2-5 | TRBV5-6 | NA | TGTGCCAGCAGCACAACTAGCGGGAACCAAGAGACCCAGTACTTC | CASSTTSGNQETQYF
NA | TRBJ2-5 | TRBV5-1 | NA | TGCGCCAGCAGCTGGACTCGGCTTGGGGGAGAGACCCAGTACTTC | CASSWTRLGGETQYF
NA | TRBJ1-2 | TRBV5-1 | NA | TGCGCCAGCAGCCCGGGTGGACAATATGGCTACACCTTC | CASSPGGQYGYTF
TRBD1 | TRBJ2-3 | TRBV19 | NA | TGTGCCAGTAGCAGGACAGGGTTGGGTACAGATACGCAGTATTTT | CASSRTGLGTDTQYF
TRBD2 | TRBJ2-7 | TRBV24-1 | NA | TGTGCCACCAGTGTCGAAACTAGCGGCACCTACGAGCAGTACTTC | CATSVETSGTYEQYF
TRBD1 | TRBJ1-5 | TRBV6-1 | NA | TGTGCCAGCAGTGAACTTCAGGGGACAGCATCCCTAAAAAATCAGCCCCAGCATTTT | CASSELQGTASLKNQPQHF
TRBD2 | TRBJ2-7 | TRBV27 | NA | TGTGCCAGCAGTCCAGCCGGGACTAGCGGGACCTACGAGCAGTACTTC | CASSPAGTSGTYEQYF
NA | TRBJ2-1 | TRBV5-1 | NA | TGCGCCAGCAGCTTGGAAGCCCTTGGGGTACTCGATGAGCAGTTCTTC | CASSLEALGVLDEQFF
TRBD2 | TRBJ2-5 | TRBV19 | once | TGTGCCAGTAGTATATGGGGGTCGGGAGGGGCCCAAGAGACCCAGTACTTC | CASSIWGSGGAQETQYF
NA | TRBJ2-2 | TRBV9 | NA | TGTGCCAGCAGCAAAAACCCGGACACGAACACCGGGGAGCTGTTTTTT | CASSKNPDTNTGELFF
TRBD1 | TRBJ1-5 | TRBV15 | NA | TGTGCCACCAGCAGCACGGGACAGGGAACCAGCAATCAGCCCCAGCATTTT | CATSSTGQGTSNQPQHF
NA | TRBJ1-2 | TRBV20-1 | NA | TGCAGTGCCAGACCTGACTATGGCTACACCTTC | CSARPDYGYTF
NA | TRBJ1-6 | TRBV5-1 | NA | TGCGCCAGCAGCGCCGGGTCAAATAATTCACCCCTCCACTTT | CASSAGSNNSPLHF
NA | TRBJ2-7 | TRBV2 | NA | TGTGCCAGCAGTGAAGCCGCTAGTCCGCCGTACTTC | CASSEAASPPYF
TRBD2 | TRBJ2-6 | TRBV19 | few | TGTGCCAGTAGTATAAGGGCTAGCGGGAGCCCTGCTGGGGCCAACGTCCTGACTTTC | CASSIRASGSPAGANVLTF
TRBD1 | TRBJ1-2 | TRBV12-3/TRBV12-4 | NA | TGTGCCAGCAGTACGGGACAGGACTATGGCTACACCTTC | CASSTGQDYGYTF
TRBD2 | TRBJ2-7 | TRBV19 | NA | TGTGCCAGTAGTATCCGTTCGACTAGCGGGAGCTACGAGCAGTACTTC | CASSIRSTSGSYEQYF
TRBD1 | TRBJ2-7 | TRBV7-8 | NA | TGTGCCAGCAGCCCAGGGACAGGGGCCATCTCCTACGAGCAGTACTTC | CASSPGTGAISYEQYF
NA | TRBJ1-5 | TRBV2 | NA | TGTGCCAGCAGGGGAGACAGTAGCAATCAGCCCCAGCATTTT | CASRGDSSNQPQHF
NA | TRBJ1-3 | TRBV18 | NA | TGTGCCAGCTCACCACCGGAAACAGCTGGAAACACCATATATTTT | CASSPPETAGNTIYF
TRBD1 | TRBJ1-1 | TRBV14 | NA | TGTGCCAGCAGCCAGGGGACAGTGGCTTTCTTT | CASSQGTVAFF
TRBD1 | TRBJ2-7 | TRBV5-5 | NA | TGTGCCAGCAGCTCCGACAGGGGCCACGAGCAGTACTTC | CASSSDRGHEQYF
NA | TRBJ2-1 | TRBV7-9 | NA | TGTGCCAGCAGCTTTTGGGGGGCAAGTTACAATGAGCAGTTCTTC | CASSFWGASYNEQFF
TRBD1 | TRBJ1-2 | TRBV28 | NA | TGTGCCAGCGGACAGGAGGTTTTCTATGGCTACACCTTC | CASGQEVFYGYTF
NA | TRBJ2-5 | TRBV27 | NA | TGTGCCAGCCGTTCGGTCGGGGGTCGATTCCGGGAGACCCAGTACTTC | CASRSVGGRFRETQYF
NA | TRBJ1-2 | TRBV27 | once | TGTGCCAGCAGGGATCCTCCTTATGGCTACACCTTC | CASRDPPYGYTF
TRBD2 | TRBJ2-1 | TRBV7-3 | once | TGTGCCAGCAGCTTAACTAGCGGGAGTGGAAATGAGCAGTTCTTC | CASSLTSGSGNEQFF
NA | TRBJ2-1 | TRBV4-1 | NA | TGCGCCAGCAGCCGGATTGCTAGTGCCTACAATGAGCAGTTCTTC | CASSRIASAYNEQFF
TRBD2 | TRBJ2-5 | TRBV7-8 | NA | TGTGCCAGCAGCCGACACTCTAGCGGGAGGTATGAGACCCAGTACTTC | CASSRHSSGRYETQYF
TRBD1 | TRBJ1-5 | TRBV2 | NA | TGTGCCAGCAGTCGACAACAGGGGGCGCTTACTCAGCCCCAGCATTTT | CASSRQQGALTQPQHF
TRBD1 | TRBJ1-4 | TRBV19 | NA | TGTGCCAGTAACAACAGGGGTAGGGCTAATGAAAAACTGTTTTTT | CASNNRGRANEKLFF
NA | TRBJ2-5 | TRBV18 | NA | TGTGCCAGCTCACCACCGGCTAAAGAGACCCAGTACTTC | CASSPPAKETQYF
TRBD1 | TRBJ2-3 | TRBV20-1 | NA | TGCAGTGCTATTGACGGGACAGGGCCAGATACGCAGTATTTT | CSAIDGTGPDTQYF
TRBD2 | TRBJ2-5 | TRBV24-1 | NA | TGTGCCACCAGTAGAAAGGGTTCGGGAGGTGAGACCCAGTACTTC | CATSRKGSGGETQYF